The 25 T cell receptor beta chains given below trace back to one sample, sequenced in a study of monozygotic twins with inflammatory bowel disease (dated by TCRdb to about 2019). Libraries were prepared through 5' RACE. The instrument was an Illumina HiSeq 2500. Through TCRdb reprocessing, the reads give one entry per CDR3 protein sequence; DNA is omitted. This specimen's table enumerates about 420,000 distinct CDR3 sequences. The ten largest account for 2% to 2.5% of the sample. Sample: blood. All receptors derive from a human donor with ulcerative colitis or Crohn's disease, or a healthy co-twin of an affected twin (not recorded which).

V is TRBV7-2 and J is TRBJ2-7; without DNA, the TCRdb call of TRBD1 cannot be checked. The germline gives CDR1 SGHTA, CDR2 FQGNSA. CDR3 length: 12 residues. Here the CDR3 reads CASSFTGNEQYF.

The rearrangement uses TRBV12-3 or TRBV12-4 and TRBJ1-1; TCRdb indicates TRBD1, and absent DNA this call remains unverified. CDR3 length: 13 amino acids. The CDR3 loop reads CASSGQGFTEAFF.

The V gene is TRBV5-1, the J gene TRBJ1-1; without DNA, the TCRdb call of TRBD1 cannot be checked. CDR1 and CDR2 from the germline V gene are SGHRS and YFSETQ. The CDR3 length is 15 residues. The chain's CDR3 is CASSLKGQGATEAFF.

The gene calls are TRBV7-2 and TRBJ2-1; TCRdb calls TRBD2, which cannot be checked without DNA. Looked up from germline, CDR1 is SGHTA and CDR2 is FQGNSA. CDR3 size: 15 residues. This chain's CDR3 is CASSVGGGRYNEQFF.

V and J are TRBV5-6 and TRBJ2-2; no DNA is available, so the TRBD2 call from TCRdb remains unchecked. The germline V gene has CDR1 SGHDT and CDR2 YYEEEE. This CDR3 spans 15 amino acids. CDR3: CASRDGTSDAGELFF.

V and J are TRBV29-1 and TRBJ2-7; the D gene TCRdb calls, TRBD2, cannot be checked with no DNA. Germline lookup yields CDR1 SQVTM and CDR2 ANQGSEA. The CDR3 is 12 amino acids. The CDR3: CGGGLAGGEQYF.

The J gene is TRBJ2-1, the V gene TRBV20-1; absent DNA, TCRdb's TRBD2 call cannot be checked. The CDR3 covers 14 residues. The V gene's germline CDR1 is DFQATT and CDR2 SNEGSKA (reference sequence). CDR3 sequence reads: CSAVAGGSYNEQFF.

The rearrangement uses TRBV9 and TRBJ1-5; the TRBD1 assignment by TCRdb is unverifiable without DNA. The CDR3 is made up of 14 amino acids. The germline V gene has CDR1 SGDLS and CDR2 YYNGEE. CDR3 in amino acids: CASSPDRGYQPQHF.

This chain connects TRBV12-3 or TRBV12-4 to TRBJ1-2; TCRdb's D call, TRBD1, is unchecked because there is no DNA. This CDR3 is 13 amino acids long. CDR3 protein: CASTLQGGYGYTF.

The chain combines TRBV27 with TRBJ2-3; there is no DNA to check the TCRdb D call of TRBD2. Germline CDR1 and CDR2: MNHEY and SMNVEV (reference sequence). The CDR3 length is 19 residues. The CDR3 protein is CASSHYPGLAGGPSDTQYF.

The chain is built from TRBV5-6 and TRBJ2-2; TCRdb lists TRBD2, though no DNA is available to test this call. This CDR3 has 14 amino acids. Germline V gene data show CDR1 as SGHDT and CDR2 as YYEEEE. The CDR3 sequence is CASSARQYTGELFF.

CDR3 protein: CASSLVGGRNIQYF. The rearrangement joins TRBV11-2 to TRBJ2-4; with no DNA, the TCRdb D assignment of TRBD1 cannot be verified. The CDR3 consists of 14 residues. Per germline, CDR1 SGHAT and CDR2 FQNNGV.

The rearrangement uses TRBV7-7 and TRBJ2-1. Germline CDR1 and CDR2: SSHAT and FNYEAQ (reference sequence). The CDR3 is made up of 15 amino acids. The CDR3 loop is CASSLGLNPWDEQFF.

CDR3 amino acids: CASSRDQGNEQFF. This chain joins TRBV3-1 and TRBJ2-1; TCRdb's assignment of TRBD1 cannot be checked, as there is no DNA. There are 13 residues in the CDR3. In germline, CDR1 is LGHDT, CDR2 YNNKEL (reference sequence).

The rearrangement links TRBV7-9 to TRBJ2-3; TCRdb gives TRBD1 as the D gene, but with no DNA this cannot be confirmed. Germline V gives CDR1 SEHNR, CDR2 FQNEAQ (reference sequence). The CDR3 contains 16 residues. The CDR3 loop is CASSSPQGENTDTQYF.

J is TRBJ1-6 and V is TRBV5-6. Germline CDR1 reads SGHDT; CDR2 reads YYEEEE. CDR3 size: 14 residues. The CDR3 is CASSLARRGSPLHF.

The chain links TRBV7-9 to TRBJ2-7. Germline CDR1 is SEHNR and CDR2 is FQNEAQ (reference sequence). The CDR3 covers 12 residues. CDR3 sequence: CASSLALSAQYF. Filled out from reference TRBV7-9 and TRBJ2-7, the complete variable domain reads DTGVSQNPRHKITKRGQNVTFRCDPISEHNRLYWYRQTLGQGPEFLTYFQNEAQLEKSRLLSDRFSAERPKGSFSTLEIQRTEQGDSAMYLCASSLALSAQYFGPGTRLTVT.

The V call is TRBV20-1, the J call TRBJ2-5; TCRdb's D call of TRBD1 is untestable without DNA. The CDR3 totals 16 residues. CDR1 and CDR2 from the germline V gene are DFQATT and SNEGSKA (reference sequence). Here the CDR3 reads CSAIDMYRGKQETQYF.

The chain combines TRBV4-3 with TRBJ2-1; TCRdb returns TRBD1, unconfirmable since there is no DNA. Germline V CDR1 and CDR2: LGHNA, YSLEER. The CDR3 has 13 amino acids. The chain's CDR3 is CASSQGTVYEQFF.

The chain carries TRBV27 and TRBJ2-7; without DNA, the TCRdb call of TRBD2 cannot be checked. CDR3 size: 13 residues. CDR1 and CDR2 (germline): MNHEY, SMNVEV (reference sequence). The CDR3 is CASRLAGIGEQYF.

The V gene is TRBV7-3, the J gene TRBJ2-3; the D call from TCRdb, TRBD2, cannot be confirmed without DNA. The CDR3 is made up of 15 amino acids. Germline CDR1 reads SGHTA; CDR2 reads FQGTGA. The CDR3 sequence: CASSLGGRAADTQYF.

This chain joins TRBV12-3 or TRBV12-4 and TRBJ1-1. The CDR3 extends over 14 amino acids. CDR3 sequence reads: CASTPAGRRAEAFF.

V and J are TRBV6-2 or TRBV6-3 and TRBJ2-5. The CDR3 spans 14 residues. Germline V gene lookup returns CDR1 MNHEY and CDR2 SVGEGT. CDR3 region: CASTQNGKQETQYF.

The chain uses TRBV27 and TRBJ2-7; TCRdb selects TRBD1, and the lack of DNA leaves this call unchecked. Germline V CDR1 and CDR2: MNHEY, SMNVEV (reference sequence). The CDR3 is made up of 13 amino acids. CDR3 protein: CASSSVPPYEQYF.

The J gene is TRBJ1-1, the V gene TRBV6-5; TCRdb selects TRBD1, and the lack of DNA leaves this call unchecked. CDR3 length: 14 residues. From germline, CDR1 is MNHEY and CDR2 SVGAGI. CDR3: CASNSQQGSAEAFF.